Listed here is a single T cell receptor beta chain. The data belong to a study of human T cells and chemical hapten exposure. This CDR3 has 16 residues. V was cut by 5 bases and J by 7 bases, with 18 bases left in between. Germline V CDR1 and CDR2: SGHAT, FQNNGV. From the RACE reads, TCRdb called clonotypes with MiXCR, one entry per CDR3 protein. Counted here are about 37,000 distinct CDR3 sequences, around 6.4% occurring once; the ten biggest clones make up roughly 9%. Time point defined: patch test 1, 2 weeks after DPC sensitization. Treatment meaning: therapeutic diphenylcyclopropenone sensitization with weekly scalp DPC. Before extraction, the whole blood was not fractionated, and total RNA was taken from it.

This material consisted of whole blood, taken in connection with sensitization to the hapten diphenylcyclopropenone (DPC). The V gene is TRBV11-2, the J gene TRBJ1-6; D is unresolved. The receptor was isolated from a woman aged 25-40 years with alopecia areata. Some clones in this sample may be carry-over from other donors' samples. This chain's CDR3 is CASSPEINNPNSPLHF. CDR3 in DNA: TGTGCCAGCAGCCCCGAAATCAATAACCCAAATTCACCCCTCCACTTT.